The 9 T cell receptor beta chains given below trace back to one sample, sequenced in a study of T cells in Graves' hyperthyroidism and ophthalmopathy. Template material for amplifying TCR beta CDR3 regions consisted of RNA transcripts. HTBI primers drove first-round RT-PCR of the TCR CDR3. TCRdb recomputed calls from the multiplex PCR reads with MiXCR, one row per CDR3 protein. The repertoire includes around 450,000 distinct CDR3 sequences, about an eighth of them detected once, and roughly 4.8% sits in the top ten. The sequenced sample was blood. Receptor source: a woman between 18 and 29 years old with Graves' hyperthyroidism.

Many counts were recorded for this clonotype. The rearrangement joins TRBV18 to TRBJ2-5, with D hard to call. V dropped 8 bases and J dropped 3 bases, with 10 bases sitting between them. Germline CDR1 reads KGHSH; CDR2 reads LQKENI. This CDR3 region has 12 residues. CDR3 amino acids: CASSSPEETQYF. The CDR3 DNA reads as TGTGCCAGCAGCTCACCGGAAGAGACCCAGTACTTC.

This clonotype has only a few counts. This chain's CDR3 is CASRPSRDLGANVLTF. Here the CDR3 DNA reads TGTGCCAGCAGGCCAAGCCGGGACTTGGGGGCCAACGTCCTGACTTTC. V gene TRBV7-9 combines with J gene TRBJ2-6, with a possible D match to TRBD2 (6 bases). The CDR3 covers 16 residues. In germline, CDR1 is SEHNR, CDR2 FQNEAQ (reference sequence). V lost 6 bases to trimming and J lost 4 bases, with 16 bases between them.

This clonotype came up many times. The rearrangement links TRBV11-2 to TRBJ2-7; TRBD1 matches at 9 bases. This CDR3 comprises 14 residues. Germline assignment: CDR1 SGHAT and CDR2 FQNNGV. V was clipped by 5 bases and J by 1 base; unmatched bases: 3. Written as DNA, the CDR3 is TGTGCCAGCAGCCGCGGGACAGGGTCCTACGAGCAGTACTTC. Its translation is CASSRGTGSYEQYF.

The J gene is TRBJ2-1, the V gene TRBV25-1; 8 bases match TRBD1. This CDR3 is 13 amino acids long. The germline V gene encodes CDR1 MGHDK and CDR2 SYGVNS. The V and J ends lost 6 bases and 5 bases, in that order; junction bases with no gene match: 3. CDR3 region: CASRGTGNNEQFF. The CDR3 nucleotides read TGTGCCAGCAGAGGGACAGGCAACAATGAGCAGTTCTTC.

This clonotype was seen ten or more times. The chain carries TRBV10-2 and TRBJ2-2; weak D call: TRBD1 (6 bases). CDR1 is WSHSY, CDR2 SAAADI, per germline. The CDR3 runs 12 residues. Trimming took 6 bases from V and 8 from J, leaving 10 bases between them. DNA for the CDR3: TGCGCCAGCAGCATAACAGGGGGGGAGCTGTTTTTT. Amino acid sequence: CASSITGGELFF.

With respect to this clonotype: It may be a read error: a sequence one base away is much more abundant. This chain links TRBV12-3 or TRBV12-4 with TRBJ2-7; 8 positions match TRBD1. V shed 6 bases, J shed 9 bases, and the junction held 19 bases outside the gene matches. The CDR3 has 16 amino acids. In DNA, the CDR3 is TGTGCCAGCAGCTGCATGAGTACGGGACAGGTCCCTAGGCAGTACTTC. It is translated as CASSCMSTGQVPRQYF.

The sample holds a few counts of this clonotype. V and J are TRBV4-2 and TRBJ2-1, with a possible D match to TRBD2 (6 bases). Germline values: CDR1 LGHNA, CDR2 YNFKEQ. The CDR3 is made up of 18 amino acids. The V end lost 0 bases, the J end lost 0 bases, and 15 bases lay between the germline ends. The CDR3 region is CASSQDLERASSYNEQFF. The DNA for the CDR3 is TGTGCCAGCAGCCAAGATCTGGAGCGGGCGAGCTCCTACAATGAGCAGTTCTTC.

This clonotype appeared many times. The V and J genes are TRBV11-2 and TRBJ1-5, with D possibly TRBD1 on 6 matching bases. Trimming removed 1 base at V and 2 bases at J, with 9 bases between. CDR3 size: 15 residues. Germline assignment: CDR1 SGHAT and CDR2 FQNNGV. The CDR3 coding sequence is TGTGCCAGCAGCTTAGGGGGGCAGGGCAATCAGCCCCAGCATTTT. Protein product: CASSLGGQGNQPQHF.

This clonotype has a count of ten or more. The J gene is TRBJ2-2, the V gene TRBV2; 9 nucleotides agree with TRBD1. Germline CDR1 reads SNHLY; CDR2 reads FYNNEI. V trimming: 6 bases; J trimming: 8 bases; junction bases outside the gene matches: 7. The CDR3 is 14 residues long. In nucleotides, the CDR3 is TGTGCCAGCAGAGGACAGGGGAGAAGGGGGGAGCTGTTTTTT. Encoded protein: CASRGQGRRGELFF.